This T cell receptor (beta chain) was documented in a study of blood T cell repertoires in COVID-19. The data were produced by immunoSEQ multiplex PCR, yet TCRdb's version contains in-frame clones alone and is incomplete. The profile shows approximately 270,000 clones, more than 80% of them singletons. V trimming: 10 bases; J trimming: 2 bases; junction bases outside the gene matches: 6. The CDR3 sequence is 14 residues long. Germline CDR1 reads LNHDA; CDR2 reads SQIVND (reference sequence). The clonotype originates from a woman aged 25 to 45 with acute COVID-19. Sequencing was done on a sample of PBMCs or T cells enriched from blood (not recorded which). The chain links TRBV19 to TRBJ1-3, with TRBD1 matching over 9 bases. The DNA for the CDR3 is TGTGCCACCTTGGACAGGGGTGCTGGAAACACCATATATTTT. Protein sequence: CATLDRGAGNTIYF. Drawing the rest from reference TRBV19 and TRBJ1-3, the complete variable domain is DGGITQSPKYLFRKEGQNVTLSCEQNLNHDAMYWYRQDPGQGLRLIYYSQIVNDFQKGDIAEGYSVSREKKESFPLTVTSAQKNPTAFYLCATLDRGAGNTIYFGEGSWLTVV.